The rows below give T cell receptor beta chains drawn from one sample of a study of breast tumors, draining lymph nodes, adjacent tissues. TCRdb re-derived calls from the multiplex PCR reads in MiXCR, one entry per CDR3 protein. The table lists approximately 300,000 distinct CDR3 sequences, 30% to 35% of them singletons. What was sequenced was axillary lymph node tissue. These receptors all stem from a female donor with breast cancer. Some clones in this sample may be carry-over from other donors' samples. Each CDR3 is given without its conserved first and last residue. A D gene is named only where the DNA matches it firmly.

v_call	d_call	cdr3_aa
TRBV4-1	TRBD1	ASSQDGAGGGYT
TRBV9	.	ASSVGGTQSQETQY
TRBV20-1	TRBD1	SARDRGRGYT
TRBV30	.	AWSVSDGRSEKLF
TRBV10-3	.	AISERGMAGVGGEQY
TRBV29-1	.	SARGQFSYNEQF
TRBV27	.	ASAMGANNEKLF
TRBV5-1	TRBD1	ASSPPPRDSVSSGANVLT
TRBV10-3	TRBD1	AISGDRAQY
TRBV6-5	.	ASSYSGTSRGHEQF
TRBV20-1	.	SARDVGSQETQY